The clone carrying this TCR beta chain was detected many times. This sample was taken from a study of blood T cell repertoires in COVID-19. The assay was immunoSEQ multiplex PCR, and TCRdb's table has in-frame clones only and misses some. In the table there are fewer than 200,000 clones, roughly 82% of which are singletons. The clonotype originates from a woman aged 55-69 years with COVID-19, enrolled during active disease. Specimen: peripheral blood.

The CDR3 sequence: CSVATGGWGYTF. The DNA for the CDR3 is TGCAGCGTTGCCACAGGGGGATGGGGCTACACCTTC. V and J are TRBV29-1 and TRBJ1-2; 8 nucleotides align to TRBD1. This CDR3 spans 12 amino acids. Germline V lookup: CDR1 SQVTM, CDR2 ANQGSEA. Unmatched junction bases numbered 6, after V lost 4 bases and J lost 8 bases.